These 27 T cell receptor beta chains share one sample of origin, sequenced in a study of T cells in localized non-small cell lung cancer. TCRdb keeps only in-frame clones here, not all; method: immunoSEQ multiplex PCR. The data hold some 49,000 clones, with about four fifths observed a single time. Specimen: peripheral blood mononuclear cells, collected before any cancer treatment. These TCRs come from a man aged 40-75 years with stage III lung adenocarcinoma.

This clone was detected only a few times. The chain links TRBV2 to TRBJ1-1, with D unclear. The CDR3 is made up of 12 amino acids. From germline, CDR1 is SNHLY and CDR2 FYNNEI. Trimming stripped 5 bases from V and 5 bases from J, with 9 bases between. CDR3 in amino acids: CASSSTRTEAFF. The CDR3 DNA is TGTGCCAGCAGTTCGACACGGACTGAAGCTTTCTTT.

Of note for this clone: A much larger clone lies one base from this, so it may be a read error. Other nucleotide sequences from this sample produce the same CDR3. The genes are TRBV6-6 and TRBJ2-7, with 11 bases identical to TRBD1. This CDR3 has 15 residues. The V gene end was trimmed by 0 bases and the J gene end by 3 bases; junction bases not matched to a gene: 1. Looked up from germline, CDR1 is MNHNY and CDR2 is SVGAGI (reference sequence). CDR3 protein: CASSYSGTGGYEQYF. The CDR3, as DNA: TGTGCCAGCAGTTACTCCGGGACAGGGGGCTACGAGCAGTACTTC.

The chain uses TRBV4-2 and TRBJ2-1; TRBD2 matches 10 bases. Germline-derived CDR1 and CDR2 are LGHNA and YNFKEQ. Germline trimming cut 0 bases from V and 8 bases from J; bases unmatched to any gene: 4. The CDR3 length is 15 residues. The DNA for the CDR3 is TGTGCCAGCAGCCAAGATTTAGCGGGGGGCGATGAGCAGTTCTTC. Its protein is CASSQDLAGGDEQFF.

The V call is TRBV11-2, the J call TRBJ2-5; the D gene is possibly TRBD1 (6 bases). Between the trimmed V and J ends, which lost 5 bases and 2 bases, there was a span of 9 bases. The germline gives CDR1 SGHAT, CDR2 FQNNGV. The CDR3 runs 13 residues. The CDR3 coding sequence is TGTGCCAGCAGCCAGGGGTCTCAAGAGACCCAGTACTTC. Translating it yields CASSQGSQETQYF.

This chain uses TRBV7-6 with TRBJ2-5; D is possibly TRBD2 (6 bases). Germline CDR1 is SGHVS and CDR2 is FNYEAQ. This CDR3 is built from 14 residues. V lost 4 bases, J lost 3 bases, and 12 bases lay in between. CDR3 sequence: CASSSYSGEETQYF. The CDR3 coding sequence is TGTGCCAGCAGCTCCTATAGCGGAGAAGAGACCCAGTACTTC.

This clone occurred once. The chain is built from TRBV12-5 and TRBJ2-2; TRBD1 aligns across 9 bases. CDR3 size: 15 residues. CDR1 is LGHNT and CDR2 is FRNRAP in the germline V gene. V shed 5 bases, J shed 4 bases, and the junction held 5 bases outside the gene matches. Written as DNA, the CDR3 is TGTGCTAGTGGTCCGGGACAGGGAACCACCGGGGAGCTGTTTTTT. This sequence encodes CASGPGQGTTGELFF. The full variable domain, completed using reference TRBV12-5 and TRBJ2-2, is DARVTQTPRHKVTEMGQEVTMRCQPILGHNTVFWYRQTMMQGLELLAYFRNRAPLDDSGMPKDRFSAEMPDATLATLKIQPSEPRDSAVYFCASGPGQGTTGELFFGEGSRLTVL.

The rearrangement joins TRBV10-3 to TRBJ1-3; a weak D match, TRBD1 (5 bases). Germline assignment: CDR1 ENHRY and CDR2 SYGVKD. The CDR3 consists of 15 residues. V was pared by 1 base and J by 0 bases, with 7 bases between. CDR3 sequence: CAISELGLSGNTIYF. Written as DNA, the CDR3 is TGTGCCATCAGTGAGTTGGGGCTCTCTGGAAACACCATATATTTT.

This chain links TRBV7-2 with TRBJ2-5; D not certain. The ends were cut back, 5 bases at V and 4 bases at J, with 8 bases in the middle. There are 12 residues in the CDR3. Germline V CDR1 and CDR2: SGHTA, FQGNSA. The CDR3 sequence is CASSPTIETQYF. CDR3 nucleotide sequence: TGTGCCAGCAGCCCCACCATAGAGACCCAGTACTTC.

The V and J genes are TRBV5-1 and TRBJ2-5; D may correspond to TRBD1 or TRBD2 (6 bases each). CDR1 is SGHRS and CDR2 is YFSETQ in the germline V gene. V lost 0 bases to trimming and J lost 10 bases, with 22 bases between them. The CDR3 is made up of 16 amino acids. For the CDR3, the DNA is TGCGCCAGCAGCTTGGCCGGAACAGGGCGTGGGGGGAACCAGTACTTC. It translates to CASSLAGTGRGGNQYF.

The CDR3 nucleotides are TGTGCCAGCAGTGTACGGCGGGGGCCCGCGAACACCGGGGAGCTGTTTTTT. Its translation: CASSVRRGPANTGELFF. V is TRBV2 and J is TRBJ2-2; TRBD2 is a possible D gene (7 bases). Trimming removed 4 bases at V and 0 bases at J, with 15 bases between. The germline gives CDR1 SNHLY, CDR2 FYNNEI. The CDR3 has 17 amino acids.

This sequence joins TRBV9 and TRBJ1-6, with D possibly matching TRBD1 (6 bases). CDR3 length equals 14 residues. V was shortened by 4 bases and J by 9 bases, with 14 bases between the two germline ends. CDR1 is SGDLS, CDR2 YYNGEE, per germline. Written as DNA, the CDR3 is TGTGCCAGCAGCCCCGGGACACTTACTTCACCCCTCCACTTT. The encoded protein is CASSPGTLTSPLHF. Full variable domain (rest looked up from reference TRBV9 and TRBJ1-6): DSGVTQTPKHLITATGQRVTLRCSPRSGDLSVYWYQQSLDQGLQFLIQYYNGEERAKGNILERFSAQQFPDLHSELNLSSLELGDSALYFCASSPGTLTSPLHFGNGTRLTVT.

CDR3 bases: TGCAGCGTTGCCCTAGGGGGCGCTGAAGCTTTCTTT. Translation gives CSVALGGAEAFF. This chain joins TRBV29-1 and TRBJ1-1, with 7 bases matching TRBD1. V lost 4 bases to trimming and J lost 6 bases; unmatched junction nucleotides: 5. Looked up from germline, CDR1 is SQVTM and CDR2 is ANQGSEA. The CDR3 totals 12 residues. The full variable domain, with the rest looked up from reference TRBV29-1 and TRBJ1-1, is SAVISQKPSRDICQRGTSLTIQCQVDSQVTMMFWYRQQPGQSLTLIATANQGSEATYESGFVIDKFPISRPNLTFSTLTVSNMSPEDSSIYLCSVALGGAEAFFGQGTRLTVV.

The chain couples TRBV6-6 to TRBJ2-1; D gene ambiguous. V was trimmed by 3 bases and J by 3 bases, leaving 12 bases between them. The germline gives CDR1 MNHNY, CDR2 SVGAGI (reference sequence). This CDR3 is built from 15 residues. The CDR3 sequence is CASSYRDSLYNEQFF. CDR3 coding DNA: TGTGCCAGCAGTTATCGAGACTCCCTCTACAATGAGCAGTTCTTC.

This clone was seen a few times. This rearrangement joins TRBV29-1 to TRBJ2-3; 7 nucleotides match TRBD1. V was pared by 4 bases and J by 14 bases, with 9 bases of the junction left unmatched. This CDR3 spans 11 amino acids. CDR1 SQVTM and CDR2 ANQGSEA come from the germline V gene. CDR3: CSVVAGGVRYF. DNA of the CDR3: TGCAGCGTTGTGGCAGGGGGAGTAAGGTATTTT.

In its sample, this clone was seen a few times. The DNA of the CDR3 is TGTGCCAGCAGTTATCTTCACGAGCAGTACTTC. Protein: CASSYLHEQYF. V usage is TRBV6-6 and J usage is TRBJ2-7, with D unresolved. Germline-derived CDR1 and CDR2 are MNHNY and SVGAGI (reference sequence). V lost 3 bases, J lost 5 bases, and 5 bases lay in between. The CDR3 loop spans 11 amino acids.

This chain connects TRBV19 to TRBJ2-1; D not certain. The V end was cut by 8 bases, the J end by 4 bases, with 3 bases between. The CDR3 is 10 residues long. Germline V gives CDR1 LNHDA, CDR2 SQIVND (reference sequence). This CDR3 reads CASGYNEQFF. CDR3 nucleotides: TGTGCCAGTGGATACAATGAGCAGTTCTTC. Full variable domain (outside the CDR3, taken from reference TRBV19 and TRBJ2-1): DGGITQSPKYLFRKEGQNVTLSCEQNLNHDAMYWYRQDPGQGLRLIYYSQIVNDFQKGDIAEGYSVSREKKESFPLTVTSAQKNPTAFYLCASGYNEQFFGPGTRLTVL.

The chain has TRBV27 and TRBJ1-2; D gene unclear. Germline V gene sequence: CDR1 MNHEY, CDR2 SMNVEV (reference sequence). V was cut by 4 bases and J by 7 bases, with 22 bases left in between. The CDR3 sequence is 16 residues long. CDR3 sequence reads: CASSSLRDNHLGGYTF. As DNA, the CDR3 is TGTGCCAGCAGTTCCCTCCGGGATAACCACCTCGGTGGCTACACCTTC.

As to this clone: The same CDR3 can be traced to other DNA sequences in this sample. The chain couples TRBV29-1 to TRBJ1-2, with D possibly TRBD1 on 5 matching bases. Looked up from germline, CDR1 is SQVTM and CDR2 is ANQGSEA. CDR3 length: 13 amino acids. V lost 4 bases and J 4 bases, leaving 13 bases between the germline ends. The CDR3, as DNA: TGCAGCGTTGGAGGGGCTAGTGCCTATGGCTACACCTTC. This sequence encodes CSVGGASAYGYTF.

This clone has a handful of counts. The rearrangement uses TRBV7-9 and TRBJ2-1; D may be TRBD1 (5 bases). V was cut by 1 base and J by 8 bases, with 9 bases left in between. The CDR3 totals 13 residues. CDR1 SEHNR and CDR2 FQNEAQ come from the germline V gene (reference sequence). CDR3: CASSLDRWDEQFF. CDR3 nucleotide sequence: TGTGCCAGCAGCTTAGACAGGTGGGATGAGCAGTTCTTC.

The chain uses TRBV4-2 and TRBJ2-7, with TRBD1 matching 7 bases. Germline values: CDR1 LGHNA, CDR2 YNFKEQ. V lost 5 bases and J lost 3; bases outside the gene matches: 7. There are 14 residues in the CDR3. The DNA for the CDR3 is TGTGCCAGCAGCTTACAGGGGTTAAACTACGAGCAGTACTTC. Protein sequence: CASSLQGLNYEQYF.

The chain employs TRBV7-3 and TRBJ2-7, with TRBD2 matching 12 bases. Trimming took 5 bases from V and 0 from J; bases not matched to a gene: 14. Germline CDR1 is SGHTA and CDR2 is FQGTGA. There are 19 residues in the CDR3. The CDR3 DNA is TGTGCCAGCAGCCCCCACCCGGGACTAGCGGGTTCTAGCTCCTACGAGCAGTACTTC. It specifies CASSPHPGLAGSSSYEQYF.

CDR3 residues: CASSMKETQYF. Written as DNA, the CDR3 is TGTGCCAGTAGTATGAAAGAGACCCAGTACTTC. The gene calls are TRBV19 and TRBJ2-5; D gene unclear. The CDR3 loop spans 11 amino acids. Trimming left V 3 bases short and J 3 bases short, with 2 bases between. Germline CDR1 reads LNHDA; CDR2 reads SQIVND (reference sequence).

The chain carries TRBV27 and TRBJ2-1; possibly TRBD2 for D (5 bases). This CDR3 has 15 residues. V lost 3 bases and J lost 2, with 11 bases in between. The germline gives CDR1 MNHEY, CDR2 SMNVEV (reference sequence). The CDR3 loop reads CASSFQLAPYNEQFF. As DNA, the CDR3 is TGTGCCAGCAGTTTCCAGCTAGCCCCCTACAATGAGCAGTTCTTC.

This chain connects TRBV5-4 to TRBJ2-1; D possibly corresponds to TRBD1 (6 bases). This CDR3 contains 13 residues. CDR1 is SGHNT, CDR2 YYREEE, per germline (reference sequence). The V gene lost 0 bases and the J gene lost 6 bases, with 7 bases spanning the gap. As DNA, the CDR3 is TGTGCCAGCAGCTTGGACAGGGCCAATGAGCAGTTCTTC. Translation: CASSLDRANEQFF. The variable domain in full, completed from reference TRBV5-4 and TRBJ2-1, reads ETGVTQSPTHLIKTRGQQVTLRCSSQSGHNTVSWYQQALGQGPQFIFQYYREEENGRGNFPPRFSGLQFPNYSSELNVNALELDDSALYLCASSLDRANEQFFGPGTRLTVL.

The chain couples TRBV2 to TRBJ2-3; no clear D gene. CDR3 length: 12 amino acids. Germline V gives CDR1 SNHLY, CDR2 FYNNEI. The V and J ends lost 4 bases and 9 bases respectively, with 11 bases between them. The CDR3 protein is CASSADFSTQYF. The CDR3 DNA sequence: TGTGCCAGCAGTGCAGACTTTTCAACGCAGTATTTT. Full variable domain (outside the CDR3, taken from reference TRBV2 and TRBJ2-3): EPEVTQTPSHQVTQMGQEVILRCVPISNHLYFYWYRQILGQKVEFLVSFYNNEISEKSEIFDDQFSVERPDGSNFTLKIRSTKLEDSAMYFCASSADFSTQYFGPGTRLTVL.

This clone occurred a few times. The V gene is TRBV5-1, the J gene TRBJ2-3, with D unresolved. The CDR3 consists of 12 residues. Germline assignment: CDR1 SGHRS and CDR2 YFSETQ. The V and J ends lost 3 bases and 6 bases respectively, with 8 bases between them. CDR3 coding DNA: TGCGCCAGCAGCTCAAATAGGGATACGCAGTATTTT. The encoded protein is CASSSNRDTQYF.

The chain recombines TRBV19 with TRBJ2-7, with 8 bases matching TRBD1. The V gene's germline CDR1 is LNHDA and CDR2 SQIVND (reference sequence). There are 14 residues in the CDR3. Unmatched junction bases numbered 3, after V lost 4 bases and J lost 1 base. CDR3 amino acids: CASSTRTGSYEQYF. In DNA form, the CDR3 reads TGTGCCAGTAGTACCCGGACAGGGTCCTACGAGCAGTACTTC.